This T cell receptor (beta chain) was found in a study of shared clonotypes between healthy human individuals. Data came from immunoSEQ multiplex PCR; TCRdb stores just in-frame clones and leaves some out. The sample gives 950,000 to 1,300,000 clones, around four fifths of which show up once; around 1.5% is in the top ten. V dropped 6 bases and J dropped 0 bases, with 15 bases sitting between them. The CDR3 extends over 15 amino acids. Germline CDR1 and CDR2: SGHNT and YYREEE (reference sequence). This chain links TRBV5-4 with TRBJ1-2; possible D gene TRBD1, 5 bases. Sequencing input: memory CD4+ T cells sorted from blood. The subset is: CD45RA-negative fraction. The TCR comes from a man between 18 and 29 years old in good health. DNA for the CDR3: TGTGCCAGCAACTCACAGGTGGAGGCTAACTATGGCTACACCTTC. This gives the protein CASNSQVEANYGYTF.